This TCR beta chain was found in a study of cytomegalovirus exposure and HLA in healthy donors. Researchers ran the PCR with 60 Vbeta and 13 Jbeta primers. The protocol was immunoSEQ multiplex PCR, while the TCRdb copy is restricted to in-frame clones and leaves out a portion. The repertoire holds 100,000 to 150,000 clones, with about 80% as singletons. Per the germline V gene, CDR1 is MNHEY and CDR2 is SMNVEV (reference sequence). Trimming removed 6 bases from V and 8 bases from J, with 10 bases in between. This CDR3 region has 12 residues. The chain carries TRBV27 and TRBJ1-4, with unresolved D. This sequence originates from a woman aged 35 to 49 in good health and CMV-seropositive. Sequencing was done on a sample of PBMCs. The CDR3 DNA reads TGTGCCAGCAGCATAGGAGGAGAAAAACTGTTTTTT. As protein: CASSIGGEKLFF. The variable domain in full, with the rest retrieved from reference TRBV27 and TRBJ1-4, is EAQVTQNPRYLITVTGKKLTVTCSQNMNHEYMSWYRQDPGLGLRQIYYSMNVEVTDKGDVPEGYKVSRKEKRNFPLILESPSPNQTSLYFCASSIGGEKLFFGSGTQLSVL.